This is a list of T cell receptor beta chains from one sample in a study of somatic mutations in cytotoxic T cells in rheumatoid arthritis. Some clones are missing from TCRdb's copy, which holds only in-frame ones; the method was immunoSEQ multiplex PCR. Among around 11,000 clones listed, roughly 70% were seen once. The source material was CD8+ T cells sorted from blood. Every receptor here comes from an adult with rheumatoid arthritis. Each CDR3 is given with its conserved first and last residue. The D gene is left open where the match is weak. Clone size is shown for a subset of rows, as once, few, many or a class of expanded clone.

V gene	J gene	clone size	D gene	CDR3 protein	CDR3 DNA
TRBV29-1	TRBJ1-2	NA	NA	CSVVIGSGKHGYTF	TGCAGCGTTGTGATAGGTAGCGGAAAGCATGGCTACACCTTC
TRBV7-9	TRBJ2-7	NA	NA	CASSPPGSAREQYF	TGTGCCAGCAGCCCCCCGGGGTCAGCGAGGGAGCAGTACTTC
TRBV6-1	TRBJ2-1	NA	NA	CASSEGLREVDEQFF	TGTGCCAGCAGTGAAGGTCTCAGGGAGGTGGATGAGCAGTTCTTC
TRBV5-6	TRBJ2-2	NA	TRBD1	CASSSWTGGLNTGELFF	TGTGCCAGCAGCTCCTGGACAGGCGGGTTGAACACCGGGGAGCTGTTTTTT
TRBV28	TRBJ2-3	few	TRBD2	CASSFWTSGTQYF	TGTGCCAGCAGTTTCTGGACTAGTGGTACGCAGTATTTT
TRBV4-3	TRBJ1-2	NA	NA	CASSQLGAAWGYTF	TGCGCCAGCAGCCAACTGGGGGCGGCTTGGGGCTACACCTTC
TRBV6-1	TRBJ2-7	NA	NA	CASSEGAGGGILYHF	TGTGCCAGCAGTGAAGGGGCTGGAGGTGGGATTCTTTACCATTTC
TRBV5-1	TRBJ2-7	NA	NA	CASSPDRNYYEQYF	TGCGCCAGCAGCCCAGACAGGAACTACTACGAGCAGTACTTC
TRBV28	TRBJ2-5	NA	NA	CASSIFYGTRGETQYF	TGTGCCAGCAGTATATTTTACGGGACTCGGGGAGAGACCCAGTACTTC
TRBV11-1	TRBJ2-5	NA	NA	CASSLGGGTQYF	TGTGCCAGCAGCTTAGGGGGTGGGACCCAGTACTTC
TRBV27	TRBJ1-5	NA	NA	CASRGHVNQPQHF	TGTGCCAGCAGGGGACATGTAAATCAGCCCCAGCATTTT
TRBV6-1	TRBJ1-1	NA	NA	CASRVRENTEAFF	TGTGCCAGCAGGGTAAGGGAGAACACTGAAGCTTTCTTT
TRBV27	TRBJ2-6	NA	NA	CASRIPGQRAFSGANVLTF	TGTGCCAGCAGGATCCCTGGGCAGCGTGCCTTCTCTGGGGCCAACGTCCTGACTTTC
TRBV10-3	TRBJ2-1	NA	NA	CASGVGGGHRISYNEQFF	TGTGCCTCAGGGGTCGGCGGGGGCCATCGGATCTCCTACAATGAGCAGTTCTTC
TRBV27	TRBJ2-7	NA	NA	CASSLAPWGGPYEQYF	TGTGCCAGCAGTTTGGCCCCATGGGGCGGACCCTACGAGCAGTACTTC
TRBV7-9	TRBJ2-7	NA	NA	CASSLGDREQYF	TGTGCCAGCAGCTTAGGAGACCGGGAGCAGTACTTC
TRBV7-2	TRBJ2-1	NA	NA	CASSLEGPPQSRDNEQFF	TGTGCCAGCAGCTTAGAAGGCCCCCCCCAGAGCAGAGACAATGAGCAGTTCTTC
TRBV28	TRBJ2-5	NA	NA	CASSPPSETQYF	TGTGCCAGCAGTCCACCCTCGGAGACCCAGTACTTC
TRBV2	TRBJ1-3	NA	NA	CASHLRRDTIYF	TGTGCCAGCCACCTCAGGCGGGACACCATATATTTT
TRBV4-2	TRBJ2-7	NA	NA	CASSQGRSYEQYF	TGTGCCAGCAGCCAAGGGCGGTCCTACGAGCAGTACTTC
TRBV2	TRBJ1-6	NA	TRBD1	CASREKTGDGYNSPLHF	TGTGCCAGCCGCGAAAAGACAGGGGACGGATATAATTCACCCCTCCACTTT
TRBV2	TRBJ1-6	NA	NA	CASNRGTGGIVGNSPLHF	TGTGCCAGCAATCGAGGAACCGGGGGGATCGTCGGTAATTCACCCCTCCACTTT
TRBV9	TRBJ1-1	few	NA	CASSPRDKAFF	TGTGCCAGCAGCCCTCGGGACAAAGCTTTCTTT
TRBV14	TRBJ2-2	NA	NA	CASSQEKGQYTGELFF	TGTGCCAGCAGCCAAGAAAAGGGGCAATACACCGGGGAGCTGTTTTTT
TRBV14	TRBJ2-3	NA	NA	CASSQHPPGGTDTQYF	TGTGCCAGCAGCCAACATCCTCCAGGGGGCACAGATACGCAGTATTTT
TRBV2	TRBJ2-5	NA	TRBD1	CASVRGSVVGETQYF	TGTGCCAGCGTCAGGGGGTCAGTGGTAGGGGAGACCCAGTACTTC
TRBV28	TRBJ1-2	once	NA	CASSFGRSYGYTF	TGTGCCAGCAGTTTCGGCCGGTCCTATGGCTACACCTTC